The count of the clone carrying this T cell receptor beta chain is one. Its antigen remains unidentified. This CDR3 comprises 15 residues. Per germline, CDR1 SGHTA and CDR2 FQGTGA. V shed 2 bases, J shed 5 bases, and the junction held 7 bases outside the gene matches. It was with previously described methods and listed TCR primers that bulk TCR libraries were made. A single record per CDR3 protein comes from TCRdb applying MiXCR to the PCR reads. This table holds some 10,000 distinct CDR3 sequences, just under 20% found once. The data were obtained in a study of molecular identifiers for immune sequencing clone quantification. Overall study findings and caveats: Jurkat TCR RNA from one cell was spiked into approximately 1 million naive cells, and it was reportedly detectable there. Highly expanded clone sizes could end up underestimated if a barcode were shared by identical TCR molecules.

Naive CD8 T cell sorting was performed on the CD8+CD4-CCR7+CD45RA+ phenotype. This receptor was identified in a human donor in good health. Some libraries in this study had Jurkat cell RNA spiked in. V usage is TRBV7-3 and J usage is TRBJ2-7; 9 nucleotides match TRBD2. The sequenced sample was naive CD8+ T cells from blood, with Jurkat cell RNA spiked in. Subset indicated: FACS-sorted CD8+CD4-CCR7+CD45RA+ naive T cells. DNA of the CDR3: TGTGCCAGCAGCTTATGGATAGCGGGAGTAGACGAGCAGTACTTC. Its translation: CASSLWIAGVDEQYF. Full variable domain (remainder filled in from reference TRBV7-3 and TRBJ2-7): GAGVSQTPSNKVTEKGKYVELRCDPISGHTALYWYRQSLGQGPEFLIYFQGTGAADDSGLPNDRFFAVRPEGSVSTLKIQRTERGDSAVYLCASSLWIAGVDEQYFGPGTRLTVT.